The clone carrying this T cell receptor (beta chain) has ten or more counts. The CDR3 totals 13 residues. Trimming took off 4 bases at V and 3 bases at J, with 7 bases between the two ends. The germline gives CDR1 SGHDN, CDR2 FVKESK. Time point in this sample: sample taken at primary tumor resection. The input material, whole RNA from tumor, nontumor lung or frozen PBMC, was sequenced unsorted. Samples were donated by 72 untreated early-stage non-small cell lung cancer patients. These data originate in a study of spatial heterogeneity in lung cancer. Individually, TCR cDNA molecules were each labelled with a unique molecular identifier. Each CDR3 protein gets one entry after TCRdb re-called the 5' RACE reads with MiXCR. The data show around 40,000 distinct CDR3 sequences, about 6% seen once.

This specimen consisted of PBMCs, obtained at surgery. This rearrangement joins TRBV14 to TRBJ1-5; no reliable D call. The clonotype comes from a male donor with early-stage non-small cell lung cancer. CDR3 DNA sequence: TGTGCCAGCAGCCCTAGCCCCAATCAGCCCCAGCATTTT. Its protein product is CASSPSPNQPQHF.